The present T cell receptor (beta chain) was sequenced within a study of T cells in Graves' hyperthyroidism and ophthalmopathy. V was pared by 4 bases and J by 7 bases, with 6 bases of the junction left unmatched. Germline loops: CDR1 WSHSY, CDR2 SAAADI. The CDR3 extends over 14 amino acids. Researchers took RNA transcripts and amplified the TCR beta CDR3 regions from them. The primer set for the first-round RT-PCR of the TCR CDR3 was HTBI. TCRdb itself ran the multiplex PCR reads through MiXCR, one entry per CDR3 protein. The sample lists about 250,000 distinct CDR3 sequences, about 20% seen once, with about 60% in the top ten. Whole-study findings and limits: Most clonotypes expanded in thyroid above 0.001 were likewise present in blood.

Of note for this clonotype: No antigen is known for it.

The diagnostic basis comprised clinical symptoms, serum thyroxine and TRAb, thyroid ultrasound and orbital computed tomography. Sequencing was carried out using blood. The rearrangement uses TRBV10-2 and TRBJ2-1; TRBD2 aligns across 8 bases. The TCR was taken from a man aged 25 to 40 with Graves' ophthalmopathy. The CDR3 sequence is CASSVNGRANEQFF. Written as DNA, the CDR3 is TGCGCCAGCAGTGTAAACGGGAGGGCTAATGAGCAGTTCTTC.